Detailed here is one TCR beta chain. Its target is not known. TCRdb passed the 5' RACE reads through MiXCR, listing each CDR3 protein once. There are hundreds of thousands of distinct CDR3 sequences in the sample; about 12% occur only once, and roughly 1.5% lies in the top ten. This sample is part of a study of identical twins. Study conclusions and caveats: Zero-insertion results could be subject to partial confounding by invariant MAIT and iNKT cells. Where out-of-frame alpha sequences were twin-shared, they showed excess low generation probability.

The CDR3 extends over 15 amino acids. V gave up 3 bases and J gave up 4 bases, with 15 bases separating them. Germline CDR1 reads LNHDA; CDR2 reads SQIVND (reference sequence). Only healthy Caucasians were enrolled as donors. The same sample was also studied in work on yellow fever vaccine responses in identical twins.

The chain joins TRBV19 to TRBJ1-1, with unresolved D. The sample was PBMCs. This TCR derives from a woman younger than 35 in good health. DNA of the CDR3: TGTGCCAGTAGTATCTCGTCGGGGAGGTTCACTGAAGCTTTCTTT. Amino acid sequence: CASSISSGRFTEAFF.